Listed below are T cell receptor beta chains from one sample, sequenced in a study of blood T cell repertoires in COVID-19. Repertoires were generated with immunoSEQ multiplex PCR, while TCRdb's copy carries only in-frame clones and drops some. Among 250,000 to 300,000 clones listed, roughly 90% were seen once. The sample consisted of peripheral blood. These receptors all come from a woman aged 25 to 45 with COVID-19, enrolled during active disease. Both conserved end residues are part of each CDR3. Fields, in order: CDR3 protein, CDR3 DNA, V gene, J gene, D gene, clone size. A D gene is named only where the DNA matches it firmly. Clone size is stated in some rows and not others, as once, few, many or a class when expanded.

CDR3 protein: CASSFESNTGELFF; CDR3 DNA: TGTGCCAGCAGCTTTGAGTCCAACACCGGGGAGCTGTTTTTT; V gene: TRBV7-2; J gene: TRBJ2-2; D gene: -; clone size: -
CDR3 protein: CASSPRGTTYEQFF; CDR3 DNA: TGTGCCAGCAGCCCGCGGGGGACTACGTATGAGCAGTTCTTC; V gene: TRBV9; J gene: TRBJ2-1; D gene: TRBD2; clone size: -
CDR3 protein: CASNPGTGSNTEAFF; CDR3 DNA: TGTGCCAGTAATCCCGGGACAGGGTCTAACACTGAAGCTTTCTTT; V gene: TRBV19; J gene: TRBJ1-1; D gene: TRBD1; clone size: -
CDR3 protein: CASSLGEGNEQFF; CDR3 DNA: TGTGCCAGCAGCTTAGGGGAGGGCAATGAGCAGTTCTTC; V gene: TRBV7-7; J gene: TRBJ2-1; D gene: TRBD2; clone size: -
CDR3 protein: CASSQVGQGLNNEQFF; CDR3 DNA: TGCGCCAGCAGCCAAGTAGGACAGGGACTGAACAATGAGCAGTTCTTC; V gene: TRBV4-1; J gene: TRBJ2-1; D gene: TRBD1; clone size: -
CDR3 protein: CASSQDRGSGANVLTF; CDR3 DNA: TGTGCCAGCAGCCAAGATCGGGGCTCTGGGGCCAACGTCCTGACTTTC; V gene: TRBV4-2; J gene: TRBJ2-6; D gene: -; clone size: -
CDR3 protein: CASSSGFRSSYEQYF; CDR3 DNA: TGTGCCAGCAGCTCAGGGTTTCGAAGCTCCTACGAGCAGTACTTC; V gene: TRBV5-6; J gene: TRBJ2-7; D gene: -; clone size: few
CDR3 protein: CASSLNVGRPYEQYF; CDR3 DNA: TGTGCCAGCAGTTTAAATGTCGGCAGGCCCTACGAGCAGTACTTC; V gene: TRBV27; J gene: TRBJ2-7; D gene: -; clone size: -
CDR3 protein: CASSYLRVWAYGYTF; CDR3 DNA: TGTGCCAGCAGCTATCTCAGGGTATGGGCATATGGCTACACCTTC; V gene: TRBV7-2; J gene: TRBJ1-2; D gene: -; clone size: -
CDR3 protein: CASSARQNVVGETQYF; CDR3 DNA: TGCGCCAGCAGCGCTCGACAGAACGTGGTAGGGGAGACCCAGTACTTC; V gene: TRBV5-1; J gene: TRBJ2-5; D gene: -; clone size: once
CDR3 protein: CSALLLEKLFF; CDR3 DNA: TGCAGTGCTTTACTACTAGAAAAACTGTTTTTT; V gene: TRBV20-1; J gene: TRBJ1-4; D gene: -; clone size: -
CDR3 protein: CASSPGTGPYEQYF; CDR3 DNA: TGTGCCAGCAGCCCCGGGACAGGGCCCTACGAGCAGTACTTC; V gene: TRBV6-2/TRBV6-3; J gene: TRBJ2-7; D gene: TRBD1; clone size: -
CDR3 protein: CASSPRDRVGGYTF; CDR3 DNA: TGCGCCAGCAGCCCCCGGGACAGGGTGGGAGGCTACACCTTC; V gene: TRBV4-1; J gene: TRBJ1-2; D gene: TRBD1; clone size: -
CDR3 protein: CASSRTGLEPQHF; CDR3 DNA: TGTGCCAGCAGCCGTACAGGGCTTGAGCCCCAGCATTTT; V gene: TRBV6-5; J gene: TRBJ1-5; D gene: -; clone size: -
CDR3 protein: CASSLGQGGYYGYTF; CDR3 DNA: TGTGCCAGCAGCTTGGGGCAGGGGGGATACTATGGCTACACCTTC; V gene: TRBV5-6; J gene: TRBJ1-2; D gene: TRBD1; clone size: -
CDR3 protein: CASSEGTGSVIQYF; CDR3 DNA: TGTGCCAGCAGTGAAGGGACAGGGTCCGTCATTCAGTACTTC; V gene: TRBV2; J gene: TRBJ2-4; D gene: TRBD1; clone size: once
CDR3 protein: CASSQGETGSYEQYF; CDR3 DNA: TGCGCCAGCAGCCAAGGCGAGACAGGGTCCTACGAGCAGTACTTC; V gene: TRBV4-1; J gene: TRBJ2-7; D gene: TRBD1; clone size: -
CDR3 protein: CSVAGFSGANVLTF; CDR3 DNA: TGCAGCGTCGCAGGGTTCTCTGGGGCCAACGTCCTGACTTTC; V gene: TRBV29-1; J gene: TRBJ2-6; D gene: -; clone size: -
CDR3 protein: CASSFTSGGFTDTQYF; CDR3 DNA: TGCGCCAGCAGCTTTACTAGCGGGGGTTTCACAGATACGCAGTATTTT; V gene: TRBV5-1; J gene: TRBJ2-3; D gene: TRBD2; clone size: -
CDR3 protein: CASSYRGAGTETQYF; CDR3 DNA: TGTGCCAGCAGTTACCGAGGGGCGGGGACGGAGACCCAGTACTTC; V gene: TRBV6-6; J gene: TRBJ2-5; D gene: -; clone size: -
CDR3 protein: CASSQDLAGPDIQETQYF; CDR3 DNA: TGTGCCAGCAGCCAAGATCTAGCGGGGCCCGATATCCAAGAGACCCAGTACTTC; V gene: TRBV3-1/TRBV3-2; J gene: TRBJ2-5; D gene: TRBD2; clone size: -
CDR3 protein: CASRSRDRGTNYGYTF; CDR3 DNA: TGTGCCAGCAGGTCACGGGACAGGGGGACTAACTATGGCTACACCTTC; V gene: TRBV5-4; J gene: TRBJ1-2; D gene: TRBD1; clone size: few
CDR3 protein: CASSQDLGQGARNIQYF; CDR3 DNA: TGCGCCAGCAGCCAAGATCTGGGACAGGGGGCGCGAAACATTCAGTACTTC; V gene: TRBV4-1; J gene: TRBJ2-4; D gene: TRBD1; clone size: -
CDR3 protein: CASSLQGARNTEAFF; CDR3 DNA: TGTGCCAGCAGCCTCCAGGGGGCGCGGAACACTGAAGCTTTCTTT; V gene: TRBV5-4; J gene: TRBJ1-1; D gene: TRBD1; clone size: -
CDR3 protein: CASSLRATLDRMEGYTF; CDR3 DNA: TGTGCCAGCAGTTTAAGGGCCACTCTCGACAGGATGGAAGGCTACACCTTC; V gene: TRBV28; J gene: TRBJ1-2; D gene: -; clone size: once
CDR3 protein: CASSLGAGSSYEQYF; CDR3 DNA: TGTGCCAGCAGCTTAGGGGCAGGAAGCTCCTACGAGCAGTACTTC; V gene: TRBV7-9; J gene: TRBJ2-7; D gene: -; clone size: -
CDR3 protein: CASKRFYRGSYEQYF; CDR3 DNA: TGTGCCAGTAAGCGTTTTTACAGGGGCTCCTACGAGCAGTACTTC; V gene: TRBV19; J gene: TRBJ2-7; D gene: TRBD1; clone size: -
CDR3 protein: CASRDIPLAGWPAGELFF; CDR3 DNA: TGTGCCAGCAGGGACATACCACTAGCGGGGTGGCCCGCCGGGGAGCTGTTTTTT; V gene: TRBV2; J gene: TRBJ2-2; D gene: TRBD2; clone size: -
CDR3 protein: CATSAPGRTIRDTIYF; CDR3 DNA: TGTGCCACCAGTGCTCCCGGGAGGACCATCAGAGACACCATATATTTT; V gene: TRBV24-1; J gene: TRBJ1-3; D gene: -; clone size: once
CDR3 protein: CASSQDRGETREQFF; CDR3 DNA: TGTGCCAGCAGCCAGGACAGGGGGGAAACTAGGGAGCAGTTCTTC; V gene: TRBV5-4; J gene: TRBJ2-1; D gene: TRBD1; clone size: -
CDR3 protein: CASRGLAGDTQYF; CDR3 DNA: TGTGCCAGCAGGGGACTAGCTGGTGATACGCAGTATTTT; V gene: TRBV6-5; J gene: TRBJ2-3; D gene: TRBD2; clone size: -
CDR3 protein: CASRAGGATEAFF; CDR3 DNA: TGTGCCAGTAGAGCAGGGGGCGCGACTGAAGCTTTCTTT; V gene: TRBV19; J gene: TRBJ1-1; D gene: TRBD1; clone size: -
CDR3 protein: CATSEKPGQLYSGNTIYF; CDR3 DNA: TGTGCCACCAGTGAGAAACCGGGACAGTTATACTCTGGAAACACCATATATTTT; V gene: TRBV24-1; J gene: TRBJ1-3; D gene: TRBD1; clone size: -
CDR3 protein: CASSYSGQGSDTQYF; CDR3 DNA: TGTGCCAGCAGTTACTCGGGACAGGGCTCAGATACGCAGTATTTT; V gene: TRBV6-5; J gene: TRBJ2-3; D gene: TRBD1; clone size: -
CDR3 protein: CASSDTGTGRAYEQYF; CDR3 DNA: TGCGCCAGCAGTGATACCGGGACAGGGAGAGCCTACGAGCAGTACTTC; V gene: TRBV10-1; J gene: TRBJ2-7; D gene: TRBD1; clone size: -
CDR3 protein: CASSLVGTGRDSPLHF; CDR3 DNA: TGTGCCAGCAGCTTAGTGGGGACAGGGAGGGATTCACCCCTCCACTTT; V gene: TRBV7-2; J gene: TRBJ1-6; D gene: TRBD1; clone size: -
CDR3 protein: CASSITPGGAYNEQFF; CDR3 DNA: TGTGCCAGCAGCATTACCCCAGGGGGTGCCTACAATGAGCAGTTCTTC; V gene: TRBV7-6; J gene: TRBJ2-1; D gene: TRBD1; clone size: -
CDR3 protein: CASTRVGNTEAFF; CDR3 DNA: TGCGCCAGCACGAGGGTGGGGAACACTGAAGCTTTCTTT; V gene: TRBV5-1; J gene: TRBJ1-1; D gene: -; clone size: -
CDR3 protein: CASSLTEGGKTDTQYF; CDR3 DNA: TGCGCCAGCAGCTTGACTGAGGGCGGGAAAACAGATACGCAGTATTTT; V gene: TRBV5-1; J gene: TRBJ2-3; D gene: -; clone size: -
CDR3 protein: CASRLGGSDSHYEQYF; CDR3 DNA: TGTGCCAGCAGACTGGGTGGCTCGGACAGCCATTACGAGCAGTACTTC; V gene: TRBV27; J gene: TRBJ2-7; D gene: -; clone size: -
CDR3 protein: CASSSGGVNEQFF; CDR3 DNA: TGTGCCAGCAGTAGCGGGGGGGTCAATGAGCAGTTCTTC; V gene: TRBV6-6; J gene: TRBJ2-1; D gene: TRBD2; clone size: -
CDR3 protein: CASSYDGDRGKTQYF; CDR3 DNA: TGTGCCAGCAGTTACGATGGGGACAGGGGTAAGACCCAGTACTTC; V gene: TRBV6-6; J gene: TRBJ2-5; D gene: TRBD1; clone size: -
CDR3 protein: CASSQPPSSGVLYEQYF; CDR3 DNA: TGTGCCAGCAGCCAACCTCCCTCTAGCGGGGTACTGTACGAGCAGTACTTC; V gene: TRBV3-1/TRBV3-2; J gene: TRBJ2-7; D gene: TRBD2; clone size: -
CDR3 protein: CASSRGTESYEQYF; CDR3 DNA: TGTGCCAGCAGTAGGGGGACAGAAAGTTACGAGCAGTACTTC; V gene: TRBV2; J gene: TRBJ2-7; D gene: TRBD1; clone size: -
CDR3 protein: CASSFGLSYEQYF; CDR3 DNA: TGCGCCAGCAGCTTTGGGCTCTCCTACGAGCAGTACTTC; V gene: TRBV5-1; J gene: TRBJ2-7; D gene: -; clone size: -
CDR3 protein: CASSVGQYTEAFF; CDR3 DNA: TGTGCCAGCAGCGTCGGACAGTACACTGAAGCTTTCTTT; V gene: TRBV7-9; J gene: TRBJ1-1; D gene: -; clone size: -
CDR3 protein: CASSLIGTSGVGFPDTQYF; CDR3 DNA: TGTGCCAGCAGCTTAATAGGGACTAGCGGAGTAGGGTTCCCAGATACGCAGTATTTT; V gene: TRBV11-2; J gene: TRBJ2-3; D gene: TRBD2; clone size: -
CDR3 protein: CASSLFMDTRREQFF; CDR3 DNA: TGTGCCAGCAGTTTATTCATGGACACCAGGCGGGAGCAGTTCTTC; V gene: TRBV27; J gene: TRBJ2-1; D gene: -; clone size: -
CDR3 protein: CASSLERGSSYNEQFF; CDR3 DNA: TGTGCCAGCAGCTTAGAGCGGGGTAGCTCCTACAATGAGCAGTTCTTC; V gene: TRBV7-8; J gene: TRBJ2-1; D gene: TRBD2; clone size: -
CDR3 protein: CASSIQGGSVGEQYF; CDR3 DNA: TGTGCCAGCAGCATCCAGGGAGGATCCGTCGGCGAGCAGTACTTC; V gene: TRBV27; J gene: TRBJ2-7; D gene: -; clone size: -
CDR3 protein: CAMGQSGGYTF; CDR3 DNA: TGTGCCATGGGACAATCGGGTGGCTACACCTTC; V gene: TRBV2; J gene: TRBJ1-2; D gene: -; clone size: medium-sized
CDR3 protein: CASSLVQGTEAFF; CDR3 DNA: TGTGCCAGCAGTTTGGTTCAGGGAACTGAAGCTTTCTTT; V gene: TRBV12-3/TRBV12-4; J gene: TRBJ1-1; D gene: -; clone size: -
CDR3 protein: CASSLGKRGGSYEQYF; CDR3 DNA: TGTGCCAGCAGCTTGGGAAAGCGGGGGGGCTCCTACGAGCAGTACTTC; V gene: TRBV5-4; J gene: TRBJ2-7; D gene: TRBD2; clone size: -